This TCR beta chain stems from a study of T cell responses to AZD1222 COVID-19 vaccine. A few counts support this clone. Measured with immunoSEQ multiplex PCR; TCRdb has only the in-frame clones, and not every one. The data show approximately 180,000 clones, with 85% to 90% seen just once and 1.5% to 2% held by the top ten. Germline assignment: CDR1 LNHDA and CDR2 SQIVND (reference sequence). Trimming took off 5 bases at V and 3 bases at J, with 16 bases between the two ends. The CDR3 is made up of 15 amino acids. Sequencing was performed on peripheral blood, taken on day 0 of AZD1222 vaccination. This chain uses TRBV19 with TRBJ1-1; maybe TRBD1 (6 bases). This TCR came from an adult in good health. The CDR3 region has the DNA TGTGCCAGTAGTCCAGCAGGGGAGGTGTACACTGAAGCTTTCTTT. Translated, it gives CASSPAGEVYTEAFF.